Included here is one T cell receptor (beta chain) sequence, with context. Its specificity is unknown. This table comes from immunoSEQ multiplex PCR, and its TCRdb copy is limited to in-frame clones, with some not included. The sample lists 20,000 to 25,000 clones; approximately 87% were seen once. The V and J ends lost 5 bases and 2 bases respectively, with 10 bases between them. The germline V gene has CDR1 KGHSH and CDR2 LQKENI. The CDR3 covers 14 residues. This sample stems from a study of T cells in localized non-small cell lung cancer. The study, taken as a whole, reports: There was higher T cell clonality in uninvolved adjacent lung than in tumor, and it was highest there. Blood T cell density predicted longer survival; adjacent-lung clonality, shorter. Median detection of top 100 tumor clones in adjacent lung was under 75 clones. One tumor region alone was sequenced, and heterogeneity therefore remains possible.

The TCR originated in a man aged 35 to 70 with stage II squamous cell lung carcinoma. The rearrangement joins TRBV18 to TRBJ1-3; D uncertain. Material: PBMCs, obtained before any cancer treatment. The CDR3 loop is CASSVNSPGNTIYF. Here the CDR3 DNA reads TGTGCCAGCTCAGTGAACAGCCCTGGAAACACCATATATTTT.